The 32 T cell receptor beta chains below all came from one sample that was sequenced in a study of blood T cell repertoires in COVID-19. Profiled with immunoSEQ multiplex PCR; TCRdb holds only in-frame clones, not every one. The sample holds a few hundred thousand clones; approximately 78% are singletons and the top ten take around 5%. The source material was PBMCs or T cells enriched from blood (not recorded which). The receptors come from a man aged 40-50 years who had been exposed to COVID-19.

This clone has just a few counts. The chain joins TRBV3-1 (or the pseudogene TRBV3-2) to TRBJ1-3; the match to TRBD1 covers 7 bases. Trimming cost V 3 bases and J 4 bases; bases outside gene matches: 6. There are 15 residues in the CDR3. Germline CDR1 LGHDT, CDR2 YNNKEL (reference sequence). DNA for the CDR3: TGTGCCAGCAGCCAGATGACAGGGCGAGGAAACACCATATATTTT. Translation gives CASSQMTGRGNTIYF.

V gene TRBV5-1 combines with J gene TRBJ2-6; D is perhaps TRBD2 (5 bases). The CDR3 totals 15 residues. Germline CDR1 reads SGHRS; CDR2 reads YFSETQ. V dropped 4 bases and J dropped 2 bases, with 10 bases sitting between them. CDR3 protein: CASSLVGTGANVLTF. The DNA of the CDR3 is TGCGCCAGCAGCCTGGTCGGGACTGGGGCCAACGTCCTGACTTTC.

The genes are TRBV7-3 and TRBJ2-7; maybe TRBD2 (5 bases). From germline, CDR1 is SGHTA and CDR2 FQGTGA. The V end was cut by 5 bases, the J end by 5 bases, with 13 bases between. This CDR3 spans 13 amino acids. The CDR3 bases are TGTGCCAGCAGCCCTCCCGGGGTCGACGAGCAGTACTTC. Encoded protein: CASSPPGVDEQYF.

J is TRBJ2-7 and V is TRBV7-8; 7 bases map to TRBD2. CDR3 length: 15 residues. V shed 1 base, J shed 3 bases, and the junction held 6 bases outside the gene matches. The V gene's germline CDR1 is SGHVS and CDR2 FQNEAQ. In DNA, the CDR3 is TGTGCCAGCAGCTTAGGTGCTCGGGGGGACTACGAGCAGTACTTC. This codes for CASSLGARGDYEQYF.

The chain couples TRBV6-2 or TRBV6-3 to TRBJ2-1; D gene unclear. Between the trimmed V and J ends, which lost 2 bases and 7 bases, there was a span of 9 bases. The germline CDR1 and CDR2 sequences are MNHEY and SVGEGT. CDR3 length: 13 amino acids. The CDR3 sequence: CASSYGDQNEQFF. The CDR3 coding sequence is TGTGCCAGCAGTTACGGAGACCAAAATGAGCAGTTCTTC.

The chain uses TRBV12-3 or TRBV12-4 and TRBJ2-1; D remains ambiguous. The CDR3 has 11 amino acids. The V end was cut by 9 bases, the J end by 9 bases, with 12 bases between. CDR3 bases: TGTGCCAGTTCCCTCCGGAGTGAGCAGTTCTTC. Amino acid sequence: CASSLRSEQFF.

The chain employs TRBV6-5 and TRBJ2-5, with 9 nucleotides matching TRBD1. CDR1 and CDR2 from the germline V gene are MNHEY and SVGAGI. The junction had 8 bases not matched to a gene; V was cut back by 11 bases and J by 4 bases. The CDR3 runs to 13 residues. The CDR3 bases are TGTGCCGGCGAACAGGGGGCAGGAGAGACCCAGTACTTC. This encodes CAGEQGAGETQYF.

This clone was found once. The chain couples TRBV5-1 to TRBJ2-3; D is ambiguous. V dropped 4 bases and J dropped 4 bases, with 7 bases sitting between them. The germline V gene has CDR1 SGHRS and CDR2 YFSETQ. The CDR3 length is 12 residues. For the CDR3, the DNA is TGCGCCAGCAGCGCGACACCAGATACGCAGTATTTT. Residues: CASSATPDTQYF.

J is TRBJ1-2 and V is TRBV2, with 7 bases fitting TRBD1. The CDR3 consists of 14 residues. Germline V CDR1 and CDR2: SNHLY, FYNNEI. Unmatched junction bases numbered 6, after V lost 6 bases and J lost 2 bases. The CDR3 region has the DNA TGTGCCAGCAGGCGGACAGGCGGAAACTATGGCTACACCTTC. Translated, it gives CASRRTGGNYGYTF.

This chain joins TRBV18 and TRBJ2-5; D may be TRBD1 (5 bases). The CDR3 has 12 amino acids. The ends were cut back, 2 bases at V and 4 bases at J, with 5 bases in the middle. Germline V gene data show CDR1 as KGHSH and CDR2 as LQKENI. The CDR3 spells CASSPGAETQYF. The CDR3 DNA follows: TGTGCCAGCTCACCAGGGGCAGAGACCCAGTACTTC. Combining the CDR3 with reference TRBV18 and TRBJ2-5 gives the whole variable domain NAGVMQNPRHLVRRRGQEARLRCSPMKGHSHVYWYRQLPEEGLKFMVYLQKENIIDESGMPKERFSAEFPKEGPSILRIQQVVRGDSAAYFCASSPGAETQYFGPGTRLLVL.

This clone was seen once. J is TRBJ1-1 and V is TRBV6-4; D gene unclear. The CDR3 covers 14 residues. Trimming took 5 bases from V and 1 from J, leaving 11 bases between them. CDR1 is MRHNA, CDR2 SNTAGT, per germline. Here the CDR3 DNA reads TGTGCCAGCAGTCTGGTTCGACAGAACACTGAAGCTTTCTTT. Translation gives CASSLVRQNTEAFF.

V usage is TRBV3-1 (or the pseudogene TRBV3-2) and J usage is TRBJ2-2, with 8 bases matching TRBD1. CDR3 length equals 14 residues. After removal of 8 bases from V and 5 bases from J, the junction contained 7 bases not matched to a gene. CDR1 and CDR2 (germline): LGHDT, YNNKEL (reference sequence). CDR3 DNA sequence: TGTGCCAGCTCCGGACAGGGTTGGACCGGGGAGCTGTTTTTT. It yields the protein CASSGQGWTGELFF.

The chain uses TRBV2 and TRBJ2-7; 10 bases map to TRBD2. Germline V gene sequence: CDR1 SNHLY, CDR2 FYNNEI. The CDR3 length is 15 residues. The J segment lost 3 bases and the V segment lost 6 bases, leaving 8 bases of the junction unmatched. The CDR3 loop reads CASRQVSSGSYEQYF. The CDR3 coding sequence is TGTGCCAGCAGACAAGTGTCTAGCGGGAGCTACGAGCAGTACTTC.

The CDR3 region has the DNA TGCAGTGCTAGTAGTTCCGGGGCTAGCGGGAGCACAGATACGCAGTATTTT. It translates to CSASSSGASGSTDTQYF. This sequence joins TRBV20-1 and TRBJ2-3; TRBD2 aligns across 8 bases. V dropped 3 bases and J dropped 0; count of bases not matched to a gene: 11. The V gene's germline CDR1 is DFQATT and CDR2 SNEGSKA (reference sequence). CDR3 length: 17 residues.

This chain uses TRBV11-2 with TRBJ2-3, with D unclear. This CDR3 is 13 amino acids long. Deletions cut 0 bases from V and 2 bases from J, with 3 bases between. In germline, CDR1 is SGHAT, CDR2 FQNNGV. The DNA of the CDR3 is TGTGCCAGCAGCTTAGATAACACAGATACGCAGTATTTT. Translated, it gives CASSLDNTDTQYF. Filled out from reference TRBV11-2 and TRBJ2-3, the complete variable domain reads EAGVAQSPRYKIIEKRQSVAFWCNPISGHATLYWYQQILGQGPKLLIQFQNNGVVDDSQLPKDRFSAERLKGVDSTLKIQPAKLEDSAVYLCASSLDNTDTQYFGPGTRLTVL.

The J gene is TRBJ2-3, the V gene TRBV11-2; the match to TRBD2 covers 11 bases. Germline lookup yields CDR1 SGHAT and CDR2 FQNNGV. J was trimmed by 7 bases and V by 5 bases; bases with no gene match: 8. The length of the CDR3 is 15 residues. CDR3 sequence: CASSPTSGMEHTQYF. The DNA for the CDR3 is TGTGCCAGCAGCCCGACTAGCGGGATGGAACATACGCAGTATTTT. Looking up the rest from reference TRBV11-2 and TRBJ2-3 gives the full variable domain: EAGVAQSPRYKIIEKRQSVAFWCNPISGHATLYWYQQILGQGPKLLIQFQNNGVVDDSQLPKDRFSAERLKGVDSTLKIQPAKLEDSAVYLCASSPTSGMEHTQYFGPGTRLTVL.

The chain has TRBV27 and TRBJ2-5; a weak D match, TRBD1 (5 bases). The CDR3 spans 14 residues. The V end lost 2 bases, the J end lost 5 bases, and 12 bases lay between the germline ends. CDR1 MNHEY and CDR2 SMNVEV come from the germline V gene (reference sequence). The CDR3 DNA is TGTGCCAGCAGTTTAGGGGCAGGGTGGGAGACCCAGTACTTC. Translation gives CASSLGAGWETQYF.

The rearrangement links TRBV5-1 to TRBJ1-4, with D perhaps matching TRBD1 (6 bases). The V gene's germline CDR1 is SGHRS and CDR2 YFSETQ. Trimming cost V 4 bases and J 5 bases, with 15 bases left between them. The CDR3 sequence is 15 residues long. CDR3 sequence (DNA): TGCGCCAGCAGCCGAGGTCGGGGGGCGAATGAAAAACTGTTTTTT. It encodes CASSRGRGANEKLFF.

This clone was picked up a small number of times. The chain couples TRBV6-5 to TRBJ1-1; the D is unclear. The V gene lost 8 bases and the J gene lost 11 bases, with 12 bases spanning the gap. This CDR3 spans 10 amino acids. Looked up from germline, CDR1 is MNHEY and CDR2 is SVGAGI. The CDR3 loop reads CASGQNEAFF. CDR3 in DNA: TGTGCCAGCGGTCAAAACGAGGCTTTCTTT.

The sample holds one count of this clone. The V and J genes are TRBV27 and TRBJ2-7; no clear D gene. Germline CDR1 and CDR2: MNHEY and SMNVEV (reference sequence). V was shortened by 2 bases and J by 5 bases, with 4 bases between the two germline ends. The CDR3 length is 11 residues. The CDR3 DNA is TGTGCCAGCAGTTTAGCGGACGAGCAGTACTTC. Translation gives CASSLADEQYF.

The chain couples TRBV6-5 to TRBJ1-5, with 8 bases that match TRBD1. The CDR3 sequence is 14 residues long. V lost 8 bases, J lost 6 bases, and 9 bases stayed unmatched. CDR1 and CDR2 from the germline V gene are MNHEY and SVGAGI. The CDR3 sequence is CASWDRWGGQPQHF. CDR3 DNA: TGTGCCAGCTGGGACAGGTGGGGTGGTCAGCCCCAGCATTTT.

The chain recombines TRBV9 with TRBJ2-3, with 7 positions matching TRBD2. The CDR3 runs 16 residues. With 4 bases clipped from V and 0 bases from J, the junction kept 8 bases outside the gene matches. Germline V gene sequence: CDR1 SGDLS, CDR2 YYNGEE. CDR3 loop: CASSPRLAQSTDTQYF. In DNA form, the CDR3 reads TGTGCCAGCAGCCCCCGACTAGCCCAGAGCACAGATACGCAGTATTTT.

The V gene is TRBV12-1, the J gene TRBJ2-1; the table's D call, TRBD2, was not checked against the DNA. TRBV12-1 is designated a pseudogene. This CDR3 contains 15 residues. The CDR3 loop is CASRGGEIAYNEQFF. CDR3 DNA: TGTGCCAGCCGGGGTGGGGAGATCGCCTACAATGAGCAGTTCTTC.

The V gene is TRBV19, the J gene TRBJ1-1, with 7 bases matching TRBD1. The CDR3 is 14 amino acids. The ends lost 3 bases at V and 3 bases at J; junction bases unmatched: 4. CDR1 and CDR2 (germline): LNHDA, SQIVND (reference sequence). The CDR3: CASSIRTGDTEAFF. Here the CDR3 DNA reads TGTGCCAGTAGTATCCGCACAGGGGACACTGAAGCTTTCTTT.

The gene calls are TRBV30 and TRBJ2-3; possible D gene TRBD1, 6 bases. Germline CDR1 is GTSNPN and CDR2 is SVGIG (reference sequence). The CDR3 is 15 amino acids. V was trimmed by 1 base and J by 6 bases, leaving 17 bases between them. The DNA of the CDR3 is TGTGCCTGGAGTGGGGGACAAGCTACCCCGGATACGCAGTATTTT. This codes for CAWSGGQATPDTQYF. Drawing the rest from reference TRBV30 and TRBJ2-3, the complete variable domain is SQTIHQWPATLVQPVGSPLSLECTVEGTSNPNLYWYRQAAGRGLQLLFYSVGIGQISSEVPQNLSASRPQDRQFILSSKKLLLSDSGFYLCAWSGGQATPDTQYFGPGTRLTVL.

The genes are TRBV5-1 and TRBJ2-1; 13 bases align to TRBD2. This CDR3 spans 17 amino acids. After removal of 0 bases from V and 7 bases from J, the junction contained 7 bases not matched to a gene. Germline CDR1 and CDR2: SGHRS and YFSETQ. The DNA for the CDR3 is TGCGCCAGCAGCTTGGATGCTAAGACTAGCGGGAGGAATGAGCAGTTCTTC. The encoded protein is CASSLDAKTSGRNEQFF.

The chain is built from TRBV19 and TRBJ1-5, with D maybe TRBD1 (5 bases). The CDR3 covers 13 residues. The germline gives CDR1 LNHDA, CDR2 SQIVND (reference sequence). With 8 bases removed from V and 9 bases from J, the gap between germline ends came to 17 bases. The CDR3 DNA reads TGTGCCAGTGCTGAACTTGGGGCGCTGCCCCAGCATTTT. It is translated as CASAELGALPQHF.

The chain employs TRBV10-3 and TRBJ1-1, with D unclear. Germline V gene data show CDR1 as ENHRY and CDR2 as SYGVKD. CDR3 length: 14 residues. Deletions cut 10 bases from V and 11 bases from J, with 26 bases between. CDR3 protein: CATLLNRDGSDAFF. In DNA form, the CDR3 reads TGTGCCACCCTCCTGAATCGGGATGGGAGTGATGCTTTCTTT.

The chain recombines TRBV21-1 with TRBJ2-2; TRBD1 is the table's D call and was not checked against the DNA. TRBV21-1 is termed a pseudogene. The CDR3 totals 18 residues. CDR3 amino acids: CASSKGQELYANTGELFF. DNA for the CDR3: TGTGCCAGCAGCAAGGGACAGGAATTATACGCGAACACCGGGGAGCTGTTTTTT.

The V gene is TRBV7-8, the J gene TRBJ2-7; 12 bases align to TRBD2. V dropped 4 bases and J dropped 4; count of bases not matched to a gene: 5. Germline V gene lookup returns CDR1 SGHVS and CDR2 FQNEAQ. CDR3 length equals 15 residues. Written as DNA, the CDR3 is TGTGCCAGCAGCTCCCCGGGACTAGCGGGTTACGAGCAGTACTTC. Its protein is CASSSPGLAGYEQYF.

The chain combines TRBV6-2 or TRBV6-3 with TRBJ2-5, with D maybe TRBD1 (5 bases). This CDR3 comprises 13 residues. CDR1 and CDR2 from the germline V gene are MNHEY and SVGEGT. Trimming removed 5 bases at V and 7 bases at J, with 14 bases between. The CDR3: CASSGTGIGTQYF. In DNA form, the CDR3 reads TGTGCCAGCAGTGGAACAGGTATAGGGACCCAGTACTTC.

This chain connects TRBV30 to TRBJ1-5; 9 nucleotides match TRBD1. The V gene end was trimmed by 0 bases and the J gene end by 5 bases; junction bases not matched to a gene: 5. Germline V gene sequence: CDR1 GTSNPN, CDR2 SVGIG (reference sequence). The length of the CDR3 is 15 residues. The CDR3 DNA reads TGTGCCTGGAGTGTAGGGACAGGGCTCTATCAGCCCCAGCATTTT. Protein product: CAWSVGTGLYQPQHF.